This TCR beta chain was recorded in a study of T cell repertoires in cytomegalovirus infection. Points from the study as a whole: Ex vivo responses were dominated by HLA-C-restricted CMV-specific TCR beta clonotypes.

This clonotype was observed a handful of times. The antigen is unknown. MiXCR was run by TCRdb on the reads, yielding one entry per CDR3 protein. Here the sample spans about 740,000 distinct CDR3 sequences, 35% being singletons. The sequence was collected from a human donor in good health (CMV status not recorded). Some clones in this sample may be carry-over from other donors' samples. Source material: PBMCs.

CDR3 protein: CASSLTSFEGRVGELFF. As DNA, the CDR3 is TGTGCCAGCAGCTTAACTAGCTTCGAGGGGCGCGTCGGGGAGCTGTTTTTT. The chain employs TRBV7-3 and TRBJ2-2, with D perhaps TRBD1 or TRBD2 (5 bases each). V was cut by 0 bases and J by 7 bases, with 18 bases left in between. The CDR3 totals 17 residues. The V gene's germline CDR1 is SGHTA and CDR2 FQGTGA.